The clone carrying this T cell receptor (beta chain) occurred a few times. Its antigen remains unknown. The germline gives CDR1 LNHDA, CDR2 SQIVND (reference sequence). Deletions cut 6 bases from V and 7 bases from J, with 16 bases between. The CDR3 has 13 residues. The TCR library protocol attached unique molecular identifiers to the individual cDNA molecules. From the 5' RACE reads, TCRdb called clonotypes with MiXCR, one entry per CDR3 protein. The top ten clones hold 2.6% of a sample with roughly 81,000 distinct CDR3 sequences, about 12% of them seen once. The record originates from a study of early T cells in non-severe SARS-CoV-2 infection. Study in general: Investigators sequenced bulk RNA drawn from unsorted whole blood, and chains remained unpaired. The study's findings and limits: VDJdb matching, biased toward anti-spike CD8 responses, missed private and CD4 specificities.

The chain links TRBV19 to TRBJ2-7, with a possible D match to TRBD1 (6 bases). Specimen: whole blood. The origin of this receptor is an adult who was a healthcare worker with PCR-confirmed SARS-CoV-2 infection or an uninfected control (not recorded which). The CDR3 here is CASRGAQGGEQYF. The DNA of the CDR3 is TGTGCCAGTAGGGGGGCACAGGGCGGTGAGCAGTACTTC.